The 5 T cell receptor beta chains below all came from one sample that was sequenced in a study of blood T cell repertoires in COVID-19. Produced via immunoSEQ multiplex PCR; TCRdb's table is partial and in-frame only. The repertoire consists of a few hundred thousand clones, with about 85% occurring once and the leading ten covering just under 20%. The sample comprised peripheral blood. These receptors were taken from a man aged 30 to 45 with active or convalescent COVID-19.

The chain uses TRBV28 and TRBJ2-7; 12 bases are a match to TRBD2. The CDR3 sequence is 15 residues long. Germline CDR1 reads MDHEN; CDR2 reads SYDVKM. With 6 bases clipped from V and 3 bases from J, the junction kept 6 bases outside the gene matches. The CDR3 bases are TGTGCCAGCAGGCTAGCGGGAGGGCCCCTCTACGAGCAGTACTTC. As protein: CASRLAGGPLYEQYF.

The rearrangement uses TRBV5-6 and TRBJ2-1, with D possibly matching TRBD2 (6 bases). V was shortened by 2 bases and J by 2 bases, with 11 bases between the two germline ends. CDR3 length: 15 amino acids. Germline assignment: CDR1 SGHDT and CDR2 YYEEEE. This chain's CDR3 is CASSFYTGAYNEQFF. As DNA, the CDR3 is TGTGCCAGCAGCTTTTATACGGGGGCCTACAATGAGCAGTTCTTC.

There are a few counts of this clone. The chain links TRBV5-3 to TRBJ1-1; 7 nucleotides agree with TRBD1. TRBV5-3 is annotated as an ORF whose role is uncertain. CDR3 length: 17 residues. V lost 2 bases, J lost 1 base, and 11 bases stayed unmatched. The CDR3: CARSFLNQTGRNTEAFF. The CDR3 DNA sequence: TGTGCCAGAAGCTTCTTGAATCAGACAGGGAGGAACACTGAAGCTTTCTTT.

The genes are TRBV7-9 and TRBJ2-7, with TRBD2 matching 11 bases. Germline CDR1 is SEHNR and CDR2 is FQNEAQ (reference sequence). This CDR3 has 16 amino acids. V lost 5 bases to trimming and J lost 4 bases; unmatched junction nucleotides: 10. For the CDR3, the DNA is TGTGCCAGCAGCAATTATTTAGGGACTAGCGGATACGAGCAGTACTTC. It yields the protein CASSNYLGTSGYEQYF.

This clone was observed a few times. The chain links TRBV5-1 to TRBJ2-7; 8 nucleotides match TRBD2. This CDR3 has 14 amino acids. V trimming: 2 bases; J trimming: 2 bases; junction bases outside the gene matches: 3. Germline CDR1 SGHRS, CDR2 YFSETQ. CDR3 nucleotide sequence: TGCGCCAGCAGCTTAGCGGGAGTAACCTACGAGCAGTACTTC. This sequence encodes CASSLAGVTYEQYF.